This is a list of T cell receptor beta chains from one sample in a study of blood T cell repertoires in COVID-19. Sequencing was performed with immunoSEQ multiplex PCR; in TCRdb, only in-frame clones are kept and a portion is missing. The sample carries about 240,000 clones, more than 75% recorded once. Sequencing was carried out using peripheral blood. These receptors were taken from a woman in her sixties with active or convalescent COVID-19. CDR3s include the opening cysteine and the closing phenylalanine or tryptophan. D genes are given only for firm matches. Size tells how often a clone was seen (once, few, many) or the class of an expanded clone, and some rows leave it out.

J,size,length,V,D,CDR3,DNA
TRBJ1-1,-,17,TRBV7-8,TRBD1,CASSVAQGTRQNTEAFF,TGTGCCAGCAGCGTGGCACAGGGGACTAGACAAAACACTGAAGCTTTCTTT
TRBJ2-1,-,13,TRBV27,-,CASGWDTYNEQFF,TGTGCCAGCGGATGGGACACCTACAATGAGCAGTTCTTC
TRBJ2-3,-,13,TRBV19,TRBD1,CASSGQGGDTQYF,TGTGCCAGTAGTGGACAGGGTGGAGATACGCAGTATTTT
TRBJ1-2,many,14,TRBV6-5,-,CASSYDSSYYGYTF,TGTGCCAGCAGTTACGACAGTTCCTACTATGGCTACACCTTC
TRBJ2-1,-,16,TRBV27,TRBD2,CASSLWAGGPYNEQFF,TGTGCCAGCAGTTTATGGGCGGGGGGCCCCTACAATGAGCAGTTCTTC
TRBJ2-3,-,15,TRBV7-3,TRBD1,CASSLMSQGADTQYF,TGTGCCAGCAGCTTAATGTCCCAGGGGGCAGATACGCAGTATTTT
TRBJ2-3,-,14,TRBV5-6,-,CASSELDGTNTQYF,TGTGCCAGCAGCGAACTAGACGGGACAAATACGCAGTATTTT
TRBJ1-5,-,17,TRBV7-8,TRBD1,CASSLRQGGTSNQPQHF,TGTGCCAGCAGCCTTAGACAGGGGGGTACCTCCAATCAGCCCCAGCATTTT
TRBJ1-2,once,16,TRBV6-2/TRBV6-3,TRBD1,CASSYSSRGRVDGYTF,TGTGCCAGCAGTTACTCGAGTAGGGGGCGTGTAGATGGCTACACCTTC
TRBJ2-7,once,15,TRBV6-2/TRBV6-3,TRBD1,CASSSTGTGTYEQYF,TGTGCCAGCAGTTCTACCGGGACAGGGACCTACGAGCAGTACTTC
TRBJ2-1,-,21,TRBV4-3,TRBD1,CASSQGTGGPFAGGPYNEQFF,TGCGCCAGCAGCCAGGGGACAGGGGGCCCCTTTGCTGGGGGGCCCTACAATGAGCAGTTCTTC